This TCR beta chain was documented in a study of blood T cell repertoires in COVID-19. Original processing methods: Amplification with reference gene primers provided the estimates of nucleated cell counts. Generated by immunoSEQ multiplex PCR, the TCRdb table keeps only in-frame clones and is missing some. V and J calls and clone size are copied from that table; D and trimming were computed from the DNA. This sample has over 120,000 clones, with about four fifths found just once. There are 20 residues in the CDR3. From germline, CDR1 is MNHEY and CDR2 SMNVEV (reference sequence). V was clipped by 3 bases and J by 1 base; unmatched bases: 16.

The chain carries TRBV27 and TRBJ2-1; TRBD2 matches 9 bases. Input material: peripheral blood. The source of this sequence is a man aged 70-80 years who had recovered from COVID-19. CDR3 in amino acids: CASSFLRWASGEESYNEQFF. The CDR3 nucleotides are TGTGCCAGCAGTTTTCTCCGATGGGCTAGCGGGGAGGAATCCTACAATGAGCAGTTCTTC.